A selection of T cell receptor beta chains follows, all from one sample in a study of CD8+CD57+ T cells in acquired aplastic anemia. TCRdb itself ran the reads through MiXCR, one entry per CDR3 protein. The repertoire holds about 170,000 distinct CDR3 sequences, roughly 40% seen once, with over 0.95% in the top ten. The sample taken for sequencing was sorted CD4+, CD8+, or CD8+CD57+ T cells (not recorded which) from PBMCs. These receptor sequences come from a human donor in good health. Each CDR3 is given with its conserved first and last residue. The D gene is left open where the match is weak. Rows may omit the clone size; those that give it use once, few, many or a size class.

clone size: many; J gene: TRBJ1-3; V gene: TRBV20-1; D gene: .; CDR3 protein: CSARDPRLDTIYF; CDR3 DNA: TGCAGTGCTAGAGATCCCAGGCTAGACACCATATATTTT
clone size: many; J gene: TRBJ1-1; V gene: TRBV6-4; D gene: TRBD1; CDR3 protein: CASRARGHGTEAFF; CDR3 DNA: TGTGCCAGCAGAGCCAGGGGGCACGGCACTGAAGCTTTCTTT
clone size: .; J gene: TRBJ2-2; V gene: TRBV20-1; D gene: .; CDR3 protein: CSARKGPSDTGELFF; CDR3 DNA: TGCAGTGCTAGGAAGGGACCCTCCGACACCGGGGAGCTGTTTTTT
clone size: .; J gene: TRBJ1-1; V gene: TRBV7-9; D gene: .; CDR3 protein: CASSALPGTEAFF; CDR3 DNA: TGTGCCAGCAGCGCCCTCCCTGGAACTGAAGCTTTCTTT
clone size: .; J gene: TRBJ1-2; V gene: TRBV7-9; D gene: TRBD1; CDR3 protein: CASSQGRGDGYTF; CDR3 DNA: TGTGCCAGCAGCCAGGGCAGGGGGGATGGCTACACCTTC
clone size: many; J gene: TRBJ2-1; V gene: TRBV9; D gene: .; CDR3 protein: CASSVQVTSTSYNEQFF; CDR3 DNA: TGTGCCAGCAGCGTGCAGGTAACGTCTACCTCCTACAATGAGCAGTTCTTC
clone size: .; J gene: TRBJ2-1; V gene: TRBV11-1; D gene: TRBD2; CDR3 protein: CASRLAVKAGDEQFF; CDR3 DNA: TGTGCCAGCAGGCTAGCGGTGAAAGCGGGGGATGAGCAGTTCTTC
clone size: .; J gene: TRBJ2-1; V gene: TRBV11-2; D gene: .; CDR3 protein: CASSLERVSRFYNEQFF; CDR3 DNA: TGTGCCAGCAGCTTAGAGAGGGTGTCAAGGTTCTACAATGAGCAGTTCTTC
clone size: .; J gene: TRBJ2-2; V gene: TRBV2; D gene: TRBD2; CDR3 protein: CASSEPAGGTGELFF; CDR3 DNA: TGTGCCAGCAGTGAACCAGCGGGAGGTACCGGGGAGCTGTTTTTT
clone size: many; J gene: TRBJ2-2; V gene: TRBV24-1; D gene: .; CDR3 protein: CATSDLALDTGELFF; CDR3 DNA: TGTGCCACCAGTGATTTAGCACTCGACACCGGGGAGCTGTTTTTT
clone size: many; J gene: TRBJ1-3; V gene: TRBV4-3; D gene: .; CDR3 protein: CASSQESQGGNTIYF; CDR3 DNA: TGCGCCAGCAGCCAAGAGTCACAGGGAGGAAACACCATATATTTT
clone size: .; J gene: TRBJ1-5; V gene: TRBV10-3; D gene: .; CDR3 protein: CAISDPREDQPQHF; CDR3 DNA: TGTGCCATCAGTGACCCGCGTGAGGATCAGCCCCAGCATTTT
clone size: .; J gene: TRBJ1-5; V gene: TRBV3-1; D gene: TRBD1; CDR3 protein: CASSQDLGQRQHF; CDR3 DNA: TGTGCCAGCAGCCAGGACCTGGGACAGCGCCAGCATTTT
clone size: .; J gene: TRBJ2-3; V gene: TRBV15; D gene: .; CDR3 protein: CATSSRSGDTQYF; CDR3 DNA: TGTGCCACCAGCAGTCGTAGTGGGGATACGCAGTATTTT
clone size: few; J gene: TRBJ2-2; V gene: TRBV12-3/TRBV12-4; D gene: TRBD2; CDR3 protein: CASSPPGLAGGPGGELFF; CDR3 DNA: TGTGCCAGCAGTCCCCCGGGGCTAGCGGGGGGGCCTGGCGGGGAGCTGTTTTTT
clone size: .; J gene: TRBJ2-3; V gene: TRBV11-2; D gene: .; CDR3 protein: CASSLPVDTQYF; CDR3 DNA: TGTGCCAGCAGCTTACCGGTGGATACGCAGTATTTT
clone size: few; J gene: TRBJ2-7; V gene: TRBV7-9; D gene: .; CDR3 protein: CASSSEMGVYEQYF; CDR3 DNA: TGTGCCAGCAGCTCCGAGATGGGTGTCTACGAGCAGTACTTC
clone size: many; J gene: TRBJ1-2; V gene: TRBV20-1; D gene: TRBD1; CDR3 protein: CSARDFEGAQYGYTF; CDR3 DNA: TGCAGTGCTAGAGATTTTGAGGGGGCCCAGTATGGCTACACCTTC
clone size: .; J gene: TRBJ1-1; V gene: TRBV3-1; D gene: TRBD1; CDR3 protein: CASSQVGQGNTEAFF; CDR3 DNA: TGTGCCAGCAGCCAAGTGGGACAGGGGAACACTGAAGCTTTCTTT
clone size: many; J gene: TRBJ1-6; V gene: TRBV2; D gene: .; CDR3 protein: CASRAGSENNSPLHF; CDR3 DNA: TGTGCCAGCAGGGCAGGGTCTGAGAATAATTCACCCCTCCACTTT
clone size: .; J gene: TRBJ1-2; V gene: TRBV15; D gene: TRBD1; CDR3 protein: CATSREQGIGVGYTF; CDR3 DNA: TGTGCCACCAGCAGAGAACAGGGGATTGGGGTTGGCTACACCTTC
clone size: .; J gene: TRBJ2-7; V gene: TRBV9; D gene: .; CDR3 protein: CASSSFGGSSYEQYF; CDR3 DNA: TGTGCCAGCAGCTCCTTCGGTGGGAGCTCCTACGAGCAGTACTTC
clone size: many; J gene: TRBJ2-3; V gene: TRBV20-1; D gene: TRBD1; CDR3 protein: CSAKGQGTDTQYF; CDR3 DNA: TGCAGTGCTAAGGGACAGGGCACAGATACGCAGTATTTT
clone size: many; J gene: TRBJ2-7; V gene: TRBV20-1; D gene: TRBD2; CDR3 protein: CSASPGLVYEQYF; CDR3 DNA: TGCAGTGCTAGTCCCGGACTAGTCTACGAGCAGTACTTC
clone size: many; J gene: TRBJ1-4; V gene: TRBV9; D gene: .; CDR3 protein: CASSRGGNEKLFF; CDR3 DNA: TGTGCCAGCAGTCGGGGGGGAAATGAAAAACTGTTTTTT
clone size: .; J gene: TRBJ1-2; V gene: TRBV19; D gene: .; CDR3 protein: CASSIWESYGYTF; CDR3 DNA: TGTGCCAGTAGTATATGGGAGTCCTATGGCTACACCTTC
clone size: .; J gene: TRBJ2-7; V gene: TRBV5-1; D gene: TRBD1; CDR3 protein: CASSLMGQGTYEQYF; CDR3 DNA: TGCGCCAGCAGCTTAATGGGACAGGGAACCTACGAGCAGTACTTC
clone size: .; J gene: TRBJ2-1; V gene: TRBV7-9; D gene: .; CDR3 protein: CASRYRDSQQFF; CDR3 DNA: TGTGCCAGCAGGTATCGGGACTCTCAGCAGTTCTTC
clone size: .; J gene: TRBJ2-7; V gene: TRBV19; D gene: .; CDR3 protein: CASSIGGDYYEQYF; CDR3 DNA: TGTGCCAGTAGTATAGGCGGGGATTACTACGAGCAGTACTTC
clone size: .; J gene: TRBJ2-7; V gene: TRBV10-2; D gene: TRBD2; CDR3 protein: CASSETGTRADEQYF; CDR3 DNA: TGCGCCAGCAGTGAAACCGGGACTAGGGCCGACGAGCAGTACTTC
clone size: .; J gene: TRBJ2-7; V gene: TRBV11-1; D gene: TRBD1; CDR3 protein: CASSVTYRGNSYEQYF; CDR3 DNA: TGTGCCAGCAGCGTAACCTACAGGGGAAACAGCTACGAGCAGTACTTC
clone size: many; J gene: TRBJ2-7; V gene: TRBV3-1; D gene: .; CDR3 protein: CASSAASRVWGEQYF; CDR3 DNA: TGTGCCAGCAGCGCAGCCTCTAGGGTCTGGGGGGAGCAGTACTTC
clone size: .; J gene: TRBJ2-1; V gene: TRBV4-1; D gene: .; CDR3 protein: CASSQEGGQHEQFF; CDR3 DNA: TGCGCCAGCAGCCAAGAGGGGGGGCAGCATGAGCAGTTCTTC
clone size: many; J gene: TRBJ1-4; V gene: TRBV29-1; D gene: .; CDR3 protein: CSVEQGSEKLFF; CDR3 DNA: TGCAGCGTTGAACAGGGAAGTGAAAAACTGTTTTTT
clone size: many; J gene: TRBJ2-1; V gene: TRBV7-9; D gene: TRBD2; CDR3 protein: CASSLAGSGGINEQFF; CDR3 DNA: TGTGCCAGCAGCTTAGCGGGTAGCGGGGGTATCAATGAGCAGTTCTTC
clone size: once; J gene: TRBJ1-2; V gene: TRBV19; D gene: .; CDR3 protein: CASSIPTPLNYGYTF; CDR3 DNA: TGTGCCAGTAGTATCCCCACACCCTTAAACTATGGCTACACCTTC
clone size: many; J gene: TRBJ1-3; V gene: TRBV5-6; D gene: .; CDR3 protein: CASSYPTANSGNTIYF; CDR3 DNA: TGTGCCAGCAGCTACCCGACAGCCAACTCTGGAAACACCATATATTTT
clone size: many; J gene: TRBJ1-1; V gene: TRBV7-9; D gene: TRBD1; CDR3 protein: CASTSGTGMNTEAFF; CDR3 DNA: TGTGCCAGCACCTCCGGGACAGGGATGAACACTGAAGCTTTCTTT
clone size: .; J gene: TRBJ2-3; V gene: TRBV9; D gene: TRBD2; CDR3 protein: CASSASSGGVPDTQYF; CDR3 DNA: TGTGCCAGCAGCGCATCTAGCGGAGGAGTACCAGATACGCAGTATTTT
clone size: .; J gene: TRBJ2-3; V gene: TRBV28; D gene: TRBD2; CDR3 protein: CASIAGTSGSKSDTQYF; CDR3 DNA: TGTGCCAGCATAGCCGGGACTAGCGGGAGTAAGTCAGATACGCAGTATTTT
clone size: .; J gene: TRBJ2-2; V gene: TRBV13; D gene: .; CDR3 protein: CASSFLQGGSGELFF; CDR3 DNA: TGTGCCAGCAGCTTTTTGCAAGGAGGCAGCGGGGAGCTGTTTTTT
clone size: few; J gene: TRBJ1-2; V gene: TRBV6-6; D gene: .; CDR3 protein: CASSYSTRGDYGYTF; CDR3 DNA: TGTGCCAGCAGTTACTCGACGAGAGGGGACTATGGCTACACCTTC